Ten or more counts support the clone carrying this T cell receptor (beta chain). The target antigen is unknown. Time point described: blood at routine non-recurrence follow-up after resection. Sequencing covered unsorted whole RNA taken from tumor, nontumor lung or frozen PBMC. This sample was taken from a study of spatial heterogeneity in lung cancer. Study-wide context: In cases with available follow-up PBMC samples, these were sequenced at a median of approximately 2 years after resection. Notes on the study in general: Among blood samples, ubiquitous expanded tumor TCRs appeared more at resection than at follow-up.

TCRdb independently ran MiXCR on the 5' RACE reads; one entry per CDR3 protein. The repertoire holds 45,000 to 65,000 distinct CDR3 sequences, with 7.4% as singletons. CDR3 length: 16 residues. Germline values: CDR1 LNHNV, CDR2 YYDKDF (reference sequence). V lost 1 base to trimming and J lost 2 bases; unmatched junction nucleotides: 6. Sequences were derived from PBMCs, sampled at follow-up. V gene TRBV15 combines with J gene TRBJ2-7; the match to TRBD1 covers 9 bases. This TCR derives from a female donor with early-stage non-small cell lung cancer. The CDR3 sequence is CATSRGGGDRAYEQYF. The CDR3, as DNA: TGTGCCACCAGCAGAGGAGGGGGGGACAGGGCCTACGAGCAGTACTTC. Full variable domain (outside the CDR3, taken from reference TRBV15 and TRBJ2-7): DAMVIQNPRYQVTQFGKPVTLSCSQTLNHNVMYWYQQKSSQAPKLLFHYYDKDFNNEADTPDNFQSRRPNTSFCFLDIRSPGLGDTAMYLCATSRGGGDRAYEQYFGPGTRLTVT.